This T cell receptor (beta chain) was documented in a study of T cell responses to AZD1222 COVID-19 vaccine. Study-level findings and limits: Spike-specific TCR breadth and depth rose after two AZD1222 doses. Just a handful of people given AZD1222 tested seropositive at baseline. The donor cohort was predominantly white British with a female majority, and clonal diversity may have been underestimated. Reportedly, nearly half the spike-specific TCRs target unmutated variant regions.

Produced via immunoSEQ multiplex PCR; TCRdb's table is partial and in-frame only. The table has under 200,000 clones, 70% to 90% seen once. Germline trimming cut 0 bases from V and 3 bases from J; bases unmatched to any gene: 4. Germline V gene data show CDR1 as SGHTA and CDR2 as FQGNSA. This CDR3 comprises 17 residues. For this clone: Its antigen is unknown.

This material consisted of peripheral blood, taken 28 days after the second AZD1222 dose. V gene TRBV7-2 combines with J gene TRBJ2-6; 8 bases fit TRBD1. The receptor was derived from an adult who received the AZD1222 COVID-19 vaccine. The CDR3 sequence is CASSLATGVFGANVLTF. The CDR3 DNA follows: TGTGCCAGCAGCTTAGCGACAGGGGTATTTGGGGCCAACGTCCTGACTTTC.